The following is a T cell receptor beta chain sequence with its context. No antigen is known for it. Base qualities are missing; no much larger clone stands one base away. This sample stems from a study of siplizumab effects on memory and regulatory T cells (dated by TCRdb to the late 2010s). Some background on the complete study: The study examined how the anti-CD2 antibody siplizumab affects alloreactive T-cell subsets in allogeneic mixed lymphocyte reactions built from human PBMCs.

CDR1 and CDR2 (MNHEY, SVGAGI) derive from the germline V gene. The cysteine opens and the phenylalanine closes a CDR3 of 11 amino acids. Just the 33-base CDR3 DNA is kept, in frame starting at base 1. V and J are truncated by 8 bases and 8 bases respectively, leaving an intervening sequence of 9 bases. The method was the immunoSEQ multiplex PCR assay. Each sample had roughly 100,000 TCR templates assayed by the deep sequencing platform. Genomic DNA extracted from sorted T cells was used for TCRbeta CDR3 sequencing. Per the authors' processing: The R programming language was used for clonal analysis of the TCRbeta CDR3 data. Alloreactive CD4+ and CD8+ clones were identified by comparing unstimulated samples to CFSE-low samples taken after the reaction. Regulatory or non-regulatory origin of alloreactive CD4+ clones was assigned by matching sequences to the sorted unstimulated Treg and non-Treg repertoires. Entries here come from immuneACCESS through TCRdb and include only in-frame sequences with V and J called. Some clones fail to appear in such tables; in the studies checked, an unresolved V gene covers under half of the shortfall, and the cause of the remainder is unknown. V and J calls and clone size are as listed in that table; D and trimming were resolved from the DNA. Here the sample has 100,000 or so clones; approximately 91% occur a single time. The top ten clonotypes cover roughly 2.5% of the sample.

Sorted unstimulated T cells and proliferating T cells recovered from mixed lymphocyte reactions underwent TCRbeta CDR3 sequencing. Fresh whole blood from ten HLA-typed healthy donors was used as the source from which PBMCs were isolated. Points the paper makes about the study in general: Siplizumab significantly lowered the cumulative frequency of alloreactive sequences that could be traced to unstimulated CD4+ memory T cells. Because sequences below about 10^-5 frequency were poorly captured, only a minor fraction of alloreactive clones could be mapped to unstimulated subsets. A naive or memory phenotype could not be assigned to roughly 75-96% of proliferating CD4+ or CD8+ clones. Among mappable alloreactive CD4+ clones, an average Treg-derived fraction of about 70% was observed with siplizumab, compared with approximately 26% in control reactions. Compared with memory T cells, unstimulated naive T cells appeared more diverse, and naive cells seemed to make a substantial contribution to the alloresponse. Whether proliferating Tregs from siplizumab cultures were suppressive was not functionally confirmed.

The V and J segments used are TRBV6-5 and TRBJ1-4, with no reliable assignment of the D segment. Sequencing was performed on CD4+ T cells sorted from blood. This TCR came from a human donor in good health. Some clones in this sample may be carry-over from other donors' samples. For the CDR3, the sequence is CASGLNEKLFF. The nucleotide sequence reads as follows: TGTGCCAGCGGACTGAACGAAAAACTGTTTTTT.